The sequence of this TCR beta chain was determined in a study of T cell clonotyping in hematopoietic cell transplantation. Regarding the study as a whole: After transplant, recipient diversity fell while pathologically expanded clonotypes grew through day 180. Cells were unsorted, so CD4 and CD8 contributions were not separated.

Germline V gene lookup returns CDR1 SQVTM and CDR2 ANQGSEA. The length of the CDR3 is 14 residues. The V and J ends lost 7 bases and 1 base respectively, with 14 bases between them. Method: immunoSEQ multiplex PCR; TCRdb's copy keeps in-frame clones and lacks some. This table holds over 8,000 clones, approximately 55% found once. Only a few counts were recorded for this clone. What it binds is not known. The chain couples TRBV29-1 to TRBJ1-5, with TRBD1 as a possible D gene (5 bases). The specimen comprised peripheral blood mononuclear cells, sampled 100 days after allogeneic stem cell transplant. This receptor was identified in a female patient aged 45 to 65 who had an allogeneic stem cell transplant from an unrelated donor, so the T cells may come from the graft donor. Some clones in this sample may be carry-over from other donors' samples. The CDR3 region is CSADEAGSNQPQHF. As DNA, the CDR3 is TGCAGCGCTGACGAGGCAGGGAGCAATCAGCCCCAGCATTTT.